The clone carrying this T cell receptor beta chain was seen a handful of times. Its antigen remains unknown. The sample is drawn from a study of identical twins. Per germline, CDR1 DFQATT and CDR2 SNEGSKA (reference sequence). Trimming removed 3 bases from V and 2 bases from J, with 14 bases in between. CDR3 size: 14 residues. Whole-study findings and limits: For out-of-frame beta sequences, excess twin sharing was weaker.

TCRdb reprocessed the 5' RACE reads via MiXCR and lists one record per CDR3 protein. The sample holds some 1,600,000 distinct CDR3 sequences, more than 30% seen once. Healthy Caucasian individuals made up all the donors. The receptor was isolated from a newborn girl in good health. The sequenced material came from cord blood. The chain employs TRBV20-1 and TRBJ2-7; D gene unclear. CDR3 amino acids: CSASYVELTYEQYF. The CDR3 DNA is TGCAGTGCTAGCTATGTGGAATTAACCTACGAGCAGTACTTC.